This T cell receptor (beta chain) comes out of a study of T cell changes during pregnancy in multiple sclerosis (dated by TCRdb to between 2017 and 2020). Some background on the complete study: Changes in the T cell repertoire over the course of pregnancy were examined in this study in women with multiple sclerosis.

This clone was recorded once. The antigen it binds to is not known. Base qualities are not at hand, and no much larger clone is one base apart. Library preparation was by the immunoSEQ multiplex PCR assay. Not all clones reach the TCRdb copy of this immuneACCESS table, which keeps in-frame sequences only. Checked studies attribute under half of the gap to unresolved V genes and leave the rest unexplained. This sample gives approximately 47,000 clones in total; around nine tenths of them show up just once. Roughly 2% of the sample comes from the top ten. The germline V gene supplies CDR1 SNHLY and CDR2 FYNNEI. The CDR3 holds 14 amino acids from the cysteine to the phenylalanine. CDR3 DNA is the only sequence kept; it has 42 bases, read in frame from the first base. V loses 2 bases of germline sequence and J loses 2 bases, and the interval between the two ends is 10 bases.

The clonotype comes from a female donor with multiple sclerosis, enrolled in a pregnancy study. The source material was peripheral blood, sampled in the first trimester of pregnancy. This sequence uses TRBV2 and TRBJ2-7, with the D gene too uncertain to name. The encoded CDR3 is CASSEFGLTYEQYF. The DNA reads TGTGCCAGCAGTGAATTTGGGCTTACCTACGAGCAGTACTTC. This CDR3, with the reference TRBV2 and TRBJ2-7 proteins standing in past its ends, gives the full variable domain EPEVTQTPSHQVTQMGQEVILRCVPISNHLYFYWYRQILGQKVEFLVSFYNNEISEKSEIFDDQFSVERPDGSNFTLKIRSTKLEDSAMYFCASSEFGLTYEQYFGPGTRLTVT.